This is a list of T cell receptor beta chains from one sample in a study of CD8+CD57+ T cells in acquired aplastic anemia. TCRdb re-derived calls from the reads in MiXCR, one entry per CDR3 protein. The table records roughly 190,000 distinct CDR3 sequences, about half of them present only once. The sample consisted of sorted CD4+, CD8+, or CD8+CD57+ T cells (not recorded which) from PBMCs. These receptor sequences come from a human donor in good health, serving as a control. CDR3s include the opening cysteine and the closing phenylalanine or tryptophan. A D gene is named only where the DNA matches it firmly. Clone size, where shown, is once, few, many, or a class for clones that have expanded.

V: TRBV19
J: TRBJ1-4
length: 15
size: -
D: TRBD1
DNA: TGTGCCAGTAGTTTTGAGACAGGGGGTGAAGAAAAACTGTTTTTT
CDR3: CASSFETGGEEKLFF

V: TRBV20-1
J: TRBJ1-4
length: 16
size: -
D: -
DNA: TGCAGTGCTAGAGCGTACGGTTTCGCAACTAATGAAAAACTGTTTTTT
CDR3: CSARAYGFATNEKLFF

V: TRBV10-1
J: TRBJ2-3
length: 12
size: -
D: -
DNA: TGCGCCAGCAGTGAAGGCGCGTATACGCAGTATTTT
CDR3: CASSEGAYTQYF

V: TRBV3-1
J: TRBJ2-7
length: 14
size: -
D: -
DNA: TGTGCCAGCAGCCAAGGGGGTAGGGCCTACGAGCAGTACTTC
CDR3: CASSQGGRAYEQYF

V: TRBV24-1
J: TRBJ1-2
length: 17
size: -
D: TRBD1
DNA: TGTGCCAGCAATTTATCAACGCGACAGGGGGCGGACGATGGCTACACCTTC
CDR3: CASNLSTRQGADDGYTF

V: TRBV29-1
J: TRBJ1-2
length: 15
size: -
D: -
DNA: TGCAGCGTAGACCGTACCGGCGGGGGGACTATGGGCTACACCTTC
CDR3: CSVDRTGGGTMGYTF

V: TRBV20-1
J: TRBJ2-7
length: 13
size: -
D: -
DNA: TGCAGTGCTAGAGGCCAGACGGCGGGAGAGCAGTACTTC
CDR3: CSARGQTAGEQYF

V: TRBV10-3
J: TRBJ1-4
length: 16
size: -
D: TRBD1
DNA: TGTGCCACCAGCTCAGGGGGCGCGGATCGTTCTGAAAAACTGTTTTTT
CDR3: CATSSGGADRSEKLFF

V: TRBV7-9
J: TRBJ2-7
length: 13
size: many
D: TRBD2
DNA: TGTGCCAGCAGTAGGCGGGAGCGGTACGAGCAGTACTTC
CDR3: CASSRRERYEQYF

V: TRBV28
J: TRBJ2-7
length: 14
size: many
D: -
DNA: TGTGCCAGCAGTTTGTCCCCCGACGTCTACGAGCAGTACTTC
CDR3: CASSLSPDVYEQYF